This is a list of T cell receptor beta chains from one sample in a study of neoadjuvant anti-PD-1 for oral cavity cancer. Data came from immunoSEQ multiplex PCR; TCRdb stores just in-frame clones and leaves some out. This sample has about 7,200 clones, with roughly 50% found just once. Sequencing used tumor tissue, obtained before nivolumab (anti-PD-1) treatment. The receptors shown here come from a person aged 35-79 years with oral cavity squamous cell carcinoma. Both conserved end residues are part of each CDR3. A D gene is named only where the DNA matches it firmly. The size of a clone is reported for some rows only, either as once, few or many, or as a class for expanded clones.

NA	TRBV5-1	TRBD1	TRBJ2-1	TGCGCCAGCAGCTTTGGGACAGGGGATGCTGAGCAGTTCTTC	CASSFGTGDAEQFF
few	TRBV9	NA	TRBJ2-7	TGTGCCAGCAGCGTAGTGGGAGACGGTACTGGCGAGCAGTACTTC	CASSVVGDGTGEQYF
NA	TRBV7-7	NA	TRBJ2-3	TGTGCCAGCAGCTTATCCCTGACAGATACGCAGTATTTT	CASSLSLTDTQYF
NA	TRBV28	TRBD1	TRBJ2-7	TGTGCCAGCAGTTTAGAGGGGACAGGGTCGGGTGAGCAGTACTTC	CASSLEGTGSGEQYF
NA	TRBV5-1	TRBD2	TRBJ2-1	TGCGCCAGCAGCTCCCAGGGCGGGGGGGGATACAATGAGCAGTTCTTC	CASSSQGGGGYNEQFF
once	TRBV10-1	NA	TRBJ1-2	TGCGCCAGCAGTGTTGACAGTTATGGCTACACCTTC	CASSVDSYGYTF
NA	TRBV28	TRBD2	TRBJ2-2	TGTGCCAGCAGTTTAACTAGCGGGGTACACACCGGGGAGCTGTTTTTT	CASSLTSGVHTGELFF
NA	TRBV11-2	NA	TRBJ2-1	TGTGCCAGCAGCTTAGATTGGAGGGAGCAGTTCTTC	CASSLDWREQFF
medium-sized	TRBV5-4	NA	TRBJ1-2	TGTGCCAGCAGCCCGGAGCGGCAGGGGAGAGGCTACACCTTC	CASSPERQGRGYTF
NA	TRBV30	NA	TRBJ1-1	TGTGCCTGGAGTGTTTGGCGTGGACAGCCGAACACTGAAGCTTTCTTT	CAWSVWRGQPNTEAFF
NA	TRBV6-1	NA	TRBJ2-3	TGTGCCAGCAGTGAGTCTAGCACAGATACGCAGTATTTT	CASSESSTDTQYF
NA	TRBV27	NA	TRBJ2-5	TGTGCCAGCAGTTTAGGTAGGGGACAAGAGACCCAGTACTTC	CASSLGRGQETQYF
NA	TRBV27	NA	TRBJ1-4	TGTGCCAGCAGTCTTACGGGCGGTGGAGGAGCTAATGAAAAACTGTTTTTT	CASSLTGGGGANEKLFF
few	TRBV9	NA	TRBJ1-5	TGTGCCAGCAGCGTAGATTCGGGTCAGCCCCAGCATTTT	CASSVDSGQPQHF
NA	TRBV7-6	NA	TRBJ2-5	TGTGCCAGCAGCCCACGGAGGGCCAGGGAAGAGACCCAGTACTTC	CASSPRRAREETQYF
NA	TRBV5-5	NA	TRBJ1-1	TGTGCCAGCAGCTCCCAGGTTATGAACACTGAAGCTTTCTTT	CASSSQVMNTEAFF
NA	TRBV6-1	NA	TRBJ2-7	TGTGCCAGCAGCTGGGCGCTACCATACGAGCAGTACTTC	CASSWALPYEQYF
medium-sized	TRBV4-1	NA	TRBJ1-3	TGCGCCAGCAGCCAAACCCAGGGGCTGGGGGGAAACACCATATATTTT	CASSQTQGLGGNTIYF
NA	TRBV19	TRBD2	TRBJ2-2	TGTGCCAGTAGTACTAGACTAGCGGGGACCCTTCCCGGGGAGCTGTTTTTT	CASSTRLAGTLPGELFF
NA	TRBV19	TRBD1	TRBJ1-1	TGTGCCAGTAAAGGAGGGGGCATGAACACTGAAGCTTTCTTT	CASKGGGMNTEAFF
NA	TRBV30	NA	TRBJ1-1	TGTGCCTGGAGTGTCAGGGTCACTGAAGCTTTCTTT	CAWSVRVTEAFF
NA	TRBV25-1	NA	TRBJ2-3	TGTGCCAGCAGTGAATTCACAGGGCCTAGCACAGATACGCAGTATTTT	CASSEFTGPSTDTQYF
few	TRBV5-5	TRBD2	TRBJ2-1	TGTGCCAGCAGCTTTAAACCCGCGGGGAGGGGCAATGAGCAGTTCTTC	CASSFKPAGRGNEQFF
NA	TRBV18	NA	TRBJ1-6	TGTGCCAGCTCACCTCGACCGAGCTCCTATAATTCACCCCTCCACTTT	CASSPRPSSYNSPLHF
NA	TRBV27	NA	TRBJ1-2	TGTGCCAGCAGTGCGGACGGGGGGTATGGCTACACCTTC	CASSADGGYGYTF
few	TRBV5-5	NA	TRBJ2-1	TGTGCCAGCAGCTTCGGCCATAAGGGAACCAGCTCCTACAATGAGCAGTTCTTC	CASSFGHKGTSSYNEQFF
NA	TRBV2	NA	TRBJ2-3	TGTGCCAGCAGTGAAGCGGGGGGGCAGGCAGATACGCAGTATTTT	CASSEAGGQADTQYF
NA	TRBV18	NA	TRBJ2-6	TGTGCCAGCTCCCCAAACTCTGGGGCCAACGTCCTGACTTTC	CASSPNSGANVLTF
NA	TRBV5-1	TRBD1	TRBJ2-5	TGCGCCAGCAGCGCCAGACAGGGGGCCGTAGAAGAGACCCAGTACTTC	CASSARQGAVEETQYF
few	TRBV4-1	NA	TRBJ1-2	TGCGCCAGCAGCCAAGAAGAGGGCAGAGGCTATGGCTACACCTTC	CASSQEEGRGYGYTF
NA	TRBV19	NA	TRBJ2-6	TGTGCCAGTAGCAGGGGCGCCAGCGTCCTGACTTTC	CASSRGASVLTF
NA	TRBV11-2	TRBD2	TRBJ2-1	TGTGCCAGCAGCTTAGTCTTGGCGGGAGGTTACAATGAGCAGTTCTTC	CASSLVLAGGYNEQFF
NA	TRBV7-2	NA	TRBJ2-1	TGTGCCAGCACCATTAGTCCGGGACCCAATGAGCAGTTCTTC	CASTISPGPNEQFF
NA	TRBV11-2	NA	TRBJ2-1	TGTGCCGTGCCGCTGACGAGGGAAAGGGACAATGAGCAGTTCTTC	CAVPLTRERDNEQFF
once	TRBV5-5	TRBD2	TRBJ2-1	TGTGCCAGCAGCTTTATCATTCGTAGCGGGGACCGTCACAATGAGCAGTTCTTC	CASSFIIRSGDRHNEQFF
NA	TRBV29-1	NA	TRBJ1-2	TGCAGCGTTGAAACGGAGGGCTACACCTTC	CSVETEGYTF
few	TRBV19	NA	TRBJ1-2	TGTGCCAGTACCTTCCTGACAGGAAACTATGGCTACACCTTC	CASTFLTGNYGYTF
NA	TRBV5-5	TRBD2	TRBJ2-7	TGTGCCAGCAGCTTGGGACTAGCGGGAGGCGAGCAGTACTTC	CASSLGLAGGEQYF
NA	TRBV7-9	TRBD1	TRBJ1-5	TGTGCCAGCAGCTCAGGGACAGGGACAAGCAATCAGCCCCAGCATTTT	CASSSGTGTSNQPQHF
NA	TRBV11-2	NA	TRBJ1-5	TGTGCCAGCAGCTTAGCGGGGTTGGAGGGACAGCCCCAGCATTTT	CASSLAGLEGQPQHF
NA	TRBV15	TRBD1	TRBJ2-1	TGTGCCACCAGCAGAGCGACAGGGCCAAACTACAATGAGCAGTTCTTC	CATSRATGPNYNEQFF
few	TRBV5-5	TRBD1	TRBJ2-5	TGTGCCAGCAGCTCACGCGCAGGGGGACCAGGCGGAGCGGAGACCCAGTACTTC	CASSSRAGGPGGAETQYF
once	TRBV14	NA	TRBJ1-2	TGTGCCAGCAGCCTTACAGGGTTCTTCTATGGCTACACCTTC	CASSLTGFFYGYTF
NA	TRBV7-9	TRBD1	TRBJ2-5	TGTGCCAGCAGCTCCAGGACAGGGTTCCAAGAGACCCAGTACTTC	CASSSRTGFQETQYF